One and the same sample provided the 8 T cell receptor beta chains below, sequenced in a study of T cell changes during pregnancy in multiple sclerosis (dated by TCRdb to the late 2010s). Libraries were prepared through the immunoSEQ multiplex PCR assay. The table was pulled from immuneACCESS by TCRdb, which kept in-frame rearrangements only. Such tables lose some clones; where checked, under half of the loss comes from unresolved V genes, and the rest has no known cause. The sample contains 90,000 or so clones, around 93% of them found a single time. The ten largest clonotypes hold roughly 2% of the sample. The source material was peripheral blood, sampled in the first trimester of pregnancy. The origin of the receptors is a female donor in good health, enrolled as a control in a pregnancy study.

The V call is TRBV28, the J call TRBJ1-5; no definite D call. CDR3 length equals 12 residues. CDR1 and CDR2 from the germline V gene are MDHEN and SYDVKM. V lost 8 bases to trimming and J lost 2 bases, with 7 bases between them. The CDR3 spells CASYRGNQPQHF. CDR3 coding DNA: TGTGCCAGCTATCGGGGCAATCAGCCCCAGCATTTT.

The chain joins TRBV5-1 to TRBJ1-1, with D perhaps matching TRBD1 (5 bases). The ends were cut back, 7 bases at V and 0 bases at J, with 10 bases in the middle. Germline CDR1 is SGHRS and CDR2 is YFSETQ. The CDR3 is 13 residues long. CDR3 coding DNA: TGCGCCAGCTCCAGGGCCATGAACACTGAAGCTTTCTTT. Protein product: CASSRAMNTEAFF.

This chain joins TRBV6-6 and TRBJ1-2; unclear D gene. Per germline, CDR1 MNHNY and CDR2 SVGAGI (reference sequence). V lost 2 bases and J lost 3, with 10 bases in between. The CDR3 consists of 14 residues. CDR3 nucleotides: TGTGCCAGCAGTTACAAGGGAGCGGACTATGGCTACACCTTC. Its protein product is CASSYKGADYGYTF.

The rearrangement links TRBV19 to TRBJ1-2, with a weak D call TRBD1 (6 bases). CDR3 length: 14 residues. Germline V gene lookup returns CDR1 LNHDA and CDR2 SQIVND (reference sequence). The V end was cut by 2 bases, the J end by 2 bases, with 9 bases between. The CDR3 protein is CASSIITGNYGYTF. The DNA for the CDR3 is TGTGCCAGTAGTATAATCACAGGGAACTATGGCTACACCTTC.

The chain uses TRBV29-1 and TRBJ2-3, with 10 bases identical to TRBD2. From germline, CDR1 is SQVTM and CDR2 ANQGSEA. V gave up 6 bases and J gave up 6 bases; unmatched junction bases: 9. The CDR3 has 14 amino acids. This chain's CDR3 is CSVELAGRGDTQYF. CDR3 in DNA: TGCAGCGTCGAACTAGCGGGGCGGGGGGATACGCAGTATTTT.

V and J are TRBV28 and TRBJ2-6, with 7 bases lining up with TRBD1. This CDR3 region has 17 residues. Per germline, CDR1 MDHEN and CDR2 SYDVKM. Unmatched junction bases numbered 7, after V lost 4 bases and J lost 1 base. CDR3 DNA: TGTGCCAGCAGTTCCCGGACAGGCAGGTCTGGGGCCAACGTCCTGACTTTC. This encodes CASSSRTGRSGANVLTF.

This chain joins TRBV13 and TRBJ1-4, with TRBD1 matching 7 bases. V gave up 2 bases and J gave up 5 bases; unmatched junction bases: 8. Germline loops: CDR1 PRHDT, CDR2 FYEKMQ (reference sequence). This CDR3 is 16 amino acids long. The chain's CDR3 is CASSLRQTGRNEKLFF. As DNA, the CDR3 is TGTGCCAGCAGCTTACGACAGACAGGGAGAAATGAAAAACTGTTTTTT.

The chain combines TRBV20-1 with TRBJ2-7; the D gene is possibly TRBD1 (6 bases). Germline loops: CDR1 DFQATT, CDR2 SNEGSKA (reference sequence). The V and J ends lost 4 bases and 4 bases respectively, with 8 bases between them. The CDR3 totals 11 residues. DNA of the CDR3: TGCAGTGCTACGAGGGGGTACGAGCAGTACTTC. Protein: CSATRGYEQYF.